Below, 23 T cell receptor beta chains from the same sample are listed, as sequenced in a study of technical replicates of blood from a handful of donors. Sequenced by immunoSEQ multiplex PCR; TCRdb stores in-frame clones only, minus some. The data contain some 81,000 clones, roughly nine tenths of them seen just once; the ten biggest clones take up 0.25%. The sequencing input was T cells isolated from PBMCs. These receptor sequences come from a human donor in good health.

V is TRBV19 and J is TRBJ2-1, with D possibly TRBD2 on 5 matching bases. There are 18 residues in the CDR3. The germline V gene has CDR1 LNHDA and CDR2 SQIVND (reference sequence). Trimming stripped 7 bases from V and 8 bases from J, with 30 bases between. CDR3 residues: CASTPRSNPQSGVDEQFF. In DNA form, the CDR3 reads TGTGCCAGTACCCCAAGGTCGAATCCCCAGTCCGGGGTGGATGAGCAGTTCTTC.

V usage is TRBV21-1 and J usage is TRBJ2-3; the D call in the table, TRBD2, was not verified against the DNA. TRBV21-1 has pseudogene status. The CDR3 is 19 residues long. The chain's CDR3 is CASSKRVPRTSGWTDTQYF. The CDR3 region has the DNA TGTGCCAGCAGCAAAAGGGTTCCCAGGACTAGCGGTTGGACAGATACGCAGTATTTT.

The chain uses TRBV7-8 and TRBJ1-5; 11 nucleotides align to TRBD1. This CDR3 comprises 15 residues. Germline CDR1 reads SGHVS; CDR2 reads FQNEAQ. J gave up 6 bases and V 5 bases, and 6 bases lay outside the gene matches. The CDR3 DNA reads as TGTGCCAGCAGCCGCGGGACAGGGGGTGTTCAGCCCCAGCATTTT. Translated: CASSRGTGGVQPQHF.

V is TRBV19 and J is TRBJ2-2; D is perhaps TRBD1 (6 bases). The germline gives CDR1 LNHDA, CDR2 SQIVND (reference sequence). The V end was cut by 6 bases, the J end by 4 bases, with 18 bases between. The CDR3 consists of 16 residues. This chain's CDR3 is CASRFTRGLTTGELFF. The CDR3 DNA is TGTGCCAGTAGATTCACCAGGGGCTTAACCACCGGGGAGCTGTTTTTT.

This CDR3 reads CASVREWGLEQYF. In DNA, the CDR3 is TGTGCCAGTGTTCGGGAGTGGGGTCTCGAGCAGTACTTC. The rearrangement uses TRBV6-6 and TRBJ2-7; maybe TRBD2 (6 bases). Trimming left V 9 bases short and J 6 bases short, with 18 bases between. The CDR3 totals 13 residues. From germline, CDR1 is MNHNY and CDR2 SVGAGI (reference sequence).

This chain uses TRBV6-5 with TRBJ1-4, with TRBD1 matching 8 bases. The V segment lost 5 bases and the J segment 6 bases; nucleotides outside the gene matches: 8. Looked up from germline, CDR1 is MNHEY and CDR2 is SVGAGI. The CDR3 has 15 amino acids. In DNA form, the CDR3 reads TGTGCCAGCAGTCCAATACAGGGGGGAGATGAAAAACTGTTTTTT. Its translation: CASSPIQGGDEKLFF.

Only one count was recorded for this clone. The chain carries TRBV19 and TRBJ2-5, with D possibly being TRBD2 (5 bases). Germline CDR1 LNHDA, CDR2 SQIVND (reference sequence). The CDR3 covers 15 residues. Trimming shortened V by 4 bases and J by 5 bases, and 17 bases separated the two germline ends. The CDR3 spells CASSTGRMGWETQYF. The DNA of the CDR3 is TGTGCCAGTAGTACGGGAAGGATGGGTTGGGAGACCCAGTACTTC.

The chain carries TRBV19 and TRBJ2-7; 9 bases are shared with TRBD1. The V and J ends lost 3 bases and 4 bases, in that order; junction bases with no gene match: 4. Germline V gene lookup returns CDR1 LNHDA and CDR2 SQIVND (reference sequence). There are 14 residues in the CDR3. In DNA, the CDR3 is TGTGCCAGTAGTATTTGGGACAGGGCGTACGAGCAGTACTTC. Translated: CASSIWDRAYEQYF.

The J gene is TRBJ1-2, the V gene TRBV7-6; the match to TRBD1 covers 7 bases. Trimming cost V 4 bases and J 6 bases; bases outside gene matches: 8. The CDR3 covers 14 residues. Germline-derived CDR1 and CDR2 are SGHVS and FNYEAQ. Here the CDR3 DNA reads TGTGCCAGCAGCTCCCAGACAGGGTCGAATGGCTACACCTTC. It codes for CASSSQTGSNGYTF.

V usage is TRBV5-1 and J usage is TRBJ1-3, with a tentative D call TRBD1 (6 bases). The CDR3 runs 17 residues. Germline V gene sequence: CDR1 SGHRS, CDR2 YFSETQ. Trimming cost V 4 bases and J 4 bases, with 21 bases left between them. In DNA form, the CDR3 reads TGCGCCAGCAGCCCGACCCCGAACCAGGGGAGCGGAAACACCATATATTTT. This gives the protein CASSPTPNQGSGNTIYF.

The rearrangement uses TRBV11-2 and TRBJ1-1; D not resolved. V was cut by 2 bases and J by 6 bases, with 7 bases left in between. Germline assignment: CDR1 SGHAT and CDR2 FQNNGV. The CDR3 runs to 12 residues. Here the CDR3 reads CASSLPGSEAFF. As DNA, the CDR3 is TGTGCCAGCAGCTTACCGGGTTCTGAAGCTTTCTTT.

The J gene is TRBJ1-2, the V gene TRBV19, with D hard to call. This CDR3 has 11 residues. Germline V CDR1 and CDR2: LNHDA, SQIVND (reference sequence). V gave up 10 bases and J gave up 4 bases, with 10 bases separating them. The CDR3 coding sequence is TGTGCCACGGAGAAGGCCTATGGCTACACCTTC. It encodes CATEKAYGYTF.

The rearrangement links TRBV12-2 to TRBJ2-3; the table calls TRBD2, which could not be checked here. TRBV12-2 is marked as a pseudogene. The CDR3 extends over 21 amino acids. The CDR3 region is CASRSSGWREGPFYSADTQYF. The CDR3 nucleotides read TGTGCAAGTCGCTCCAGCGGATGGAGGGAGGGCCCTTTTTATAGCGCAGATACGCAGTATTTT.

This rearrangement joins TRBV4-2 to TRBJ1-6; D not certain. The germline V and J ends were trimmed by 1 base and 4 bases, with 8 bases remaining between them. CDR3 length: 15 residues. Germline CDR1 and CDR2: LGHNA and YNFKEQ. CDR3: CASSQAQPYNSPLHF. In DNA, the CDR3 is TGTGCCAGCAGCCAAGCACAGCCTTATAATTCACCCCTCCACTTT.

The rearrangement links TRBV7-6 to TRBJ2-2, with D perhaps matching TRBD1 (5 bases). The CDR3 covers 15 residues. Germline lookup yields CDR1 SGHVS and CDR2 FNYEAQ. The V gene lost 5 bases and the J gene lost 5 bases, with 15 bases spanning the gap. The CDR3 DNA reads TGTGCCAGCAGCCTCAGGGATCCGCGGACCGGGGAGCTGTTTTTT. It is translated as CASSLRDPRTGELFF. Using reference TRBV7-6 and TRBJ2-2 for the parts outside the CDR3, the full variable domain is GAGVSQSPRYKVTKRGQDVALRCDPISGHVSLYWYRQALGQGPEFLTYFNYEAQQDKSGLPNDRFSAERPEGSISTLTIQRTEQRDSAMYRCASSLRDPRTGELFFGEGSRLTVL.

The chain employs TRBV4-2 and TRBJ2-3; the match to TRBD2 covers 7 bases. V lost 3 bases, J lost 10 bases, and 13 bases stayed unmatched. The CDR3 length is 15 residues. CDR1 and CDR2 from the germline V gene are LGHNA and YNFKEQ. CDR3 region: CASSHTGTTLPAQYF. For the CDR3, the DNA is TGTGCCAGCAGCCATACCGGGACTACTCTTCCAGCGCAGTATTTT.

V usage is TRBV15 and J usage is TRBJ2-6; maybe TRBD1 (6 bases). CDR3 length: 15 residues. V was pared by 5 bases and J by 2 bases, with 10 bases between. Germline CDR1 and CDR2: LNHNV and YYDKDF (reference sequence). The CDR3 DNA follows: TGTGCCACCAGCTCCCGGACAGCTGGGGCCAACGTCCTGACTTTC. This codes for CATSSRTAGANVLTF.

This chain joins TRBV25-1 and TRBJ2-7, with 8 bases matching TRBD1. Trimming at V came to 5 bases and at J to 4 bases, leaving 7 bases not matched to a gene. CDR3 size: 14 residues. CDR1 and CDR2 from the germline V gene are MGHDK and SYGVNS. Written as DNA, the CDR3 is TGTGCCAGCAGTAGGGCAGGGGGCATGTACGAGCAGTACTTC. This translates into CASSRAGGMYEQYF.

V gene TRBV11-3 combines with J gene TRBJ2-1; 11 nucleotides align to TRBD2. Germline trimming cut 5 bases from V and 4 bases from J; bases unmatched to any gene: 4. Germline loops: CDR1 SGHNT, CDR2 YENEEA. This CDR3 spans 15 amino acids. The CDR3 protein is CASSPGTSGYNEQFF. CDR3 bases: TGTGCCAGCAGCCCTGGGACTAGCGGATACAATGAGCAGTTCTTC.

V gene TRBV7-9 combines with J gene TRBJ2-2; D might be TRBD2 (5 bases). The CDR3 consists of 14 residues. V was shortened by 3 bases and J by 8 bases, with 13 bases between the two germline ends. Per germline, CDR1 SEHNR and CDR2 FQNEAQ (reference sequence). CDR3 bases: TGTGCCAGCAGCTTTGCGGACTGGACTGGGGAGCTGTTTTTT. Translation gives CASSFADWTGELFF.

A single count supports this clone. The V gene is TRBV25-1, the J gene TRBJ1-6; D unclear. In germline, CDR1 is MGHDK, CDR2 SYGVNS. The CDR3 is 15 amino acids. V lost 4 bases and J 0 bases, leaving 7 bases between the germline ends. The CDR3 sequence is CASSAVDSYNSPLHF. In DNA form, the CDR3 reads TGTGCCAGCAGTGCGGTAGACTCCTATAATTCACCCCTCCACTTT.

The chain has TRBV4-1 and TRBJ2-7, with D possibly TRBD2 on 5 matching bases. Germline V gene lookup returns CDR1 MGHRA and CDR2 YSYEKL. The CDR3 is made up of 15 amino acids. V was clipped by 0 bases and J by 4 bases, with 13 bases between them. The CDR3 DNA follows: TGCGCCAGCAGCCAAGATCCAGGAGGTGGGTACGAGCAGTACTTC. Its translation is CASSQDPGGGYEQYF.

This clone was seen just once. The rearrangement uses TRBV28 and TRBJ2-7; TRBD1 matches at 7 bases. Looked up from germline, CDR1 is MDHEN and CDR2 is SYDVKM. CDR3 length: 15 amino acids. Losses at the gene ends were 6 bases for V and 2 bases for J; bases not matched to a gene: 10. CDR3 nucleotide sequence: TGTGCCAGCAGCCCGGACAGGTTCCCTCCCTACGAGCAGTACTTC. Its translation is CASSPDRFPPYEQYF.